The T cell receptor (beta chain) described here comes from a study of T cell responses to AZD1222 COVID-19 vaccine. Study-wide context: Second-dose intervals of approximately 4 or approximately 12 weeks were pooled. Study observations and caveats: Sampled repertoires all dated from after the peak T cell response. Only a handful of AZD1222 recipients were seropositive at baseline. Nearly half of spike-specific TCRs reportedly go after variant regions that carry no mutations.

The table came from immunoSEQ multiplex PCR; TCRdb's copy has only in-frame clones and leaves some out. The data show over 150,000 clones, less than 95% seen once. Of note for this clone: What it binds is unknown.

The CDR3 is made up of 18 amino acids. Trimming cost V 0 bases and J 5 bases, with 17 bases left between them. Germline V gene data show CDR1 as SGHDN and CDR2 as FVKESK. Sample: peripheral blood, taken on day 0 of AZD1222 vaccination. This receptor was identified in an adult in good health. This chain connects TRBV14 to TRBJ1-6, with D possibly matching TRBD1 (5 bases). The DNA of the CDR3 is TGTGCCAGCAGCCAAGATTTGGGGACCGCGGGTCATAATTCACCCCTCCACTTT. Encoded protein: CASSQDLGTAGHNSPLHF.